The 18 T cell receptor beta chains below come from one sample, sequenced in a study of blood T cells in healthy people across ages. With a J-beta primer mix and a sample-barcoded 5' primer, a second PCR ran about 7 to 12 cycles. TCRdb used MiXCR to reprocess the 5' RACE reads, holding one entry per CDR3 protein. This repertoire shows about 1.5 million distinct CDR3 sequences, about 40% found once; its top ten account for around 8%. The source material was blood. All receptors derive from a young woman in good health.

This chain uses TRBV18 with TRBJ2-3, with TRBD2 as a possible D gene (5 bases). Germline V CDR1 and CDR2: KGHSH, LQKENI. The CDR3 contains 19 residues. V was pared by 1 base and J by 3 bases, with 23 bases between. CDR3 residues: CASSPLPSKRLGPTDTQYF. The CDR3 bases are TGTGCCAGCTCACCACTCCCGTCCAAGCGGTTAGGGCCGACAGATACGCAGTATTTT.

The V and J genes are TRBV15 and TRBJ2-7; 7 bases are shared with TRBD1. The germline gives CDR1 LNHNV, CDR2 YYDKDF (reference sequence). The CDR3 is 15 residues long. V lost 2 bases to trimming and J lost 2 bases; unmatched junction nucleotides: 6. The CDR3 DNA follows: TGTGCCACCAGCAGAAAAGACAGGGCCCCCTACGAGCAGTACTTC. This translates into CATSRKDRAPYEQYF.

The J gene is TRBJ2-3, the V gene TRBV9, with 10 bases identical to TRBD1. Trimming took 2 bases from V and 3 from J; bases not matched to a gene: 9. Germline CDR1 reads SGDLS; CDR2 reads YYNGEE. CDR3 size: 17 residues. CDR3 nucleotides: TGTGCCAGCAGCGTGGACAGGGGGGAAGGAAGAACAGATACGCAGTATTTT. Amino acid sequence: CASSVDRGEGRTDTQYF.

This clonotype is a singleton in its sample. The CDR3 DNA reads TGTGCCAGCTCACTCGGACAGGGGTCCGGCACTGAAGCTTTCTTT. The encoded protein is CASSLGQGSGTEAFF. This sequence joins TRBV18 and TRBJ1-1; 9 bases align to TRBD1. The V gene end was trimmed by 4 bases and the J gene end by 4 bases; junction bases not matched to a gene: 7. CDR1 KGHSH and CDR2 LQKENI come from the germline V gene. The CDR3 is made up of 15 amino acids.

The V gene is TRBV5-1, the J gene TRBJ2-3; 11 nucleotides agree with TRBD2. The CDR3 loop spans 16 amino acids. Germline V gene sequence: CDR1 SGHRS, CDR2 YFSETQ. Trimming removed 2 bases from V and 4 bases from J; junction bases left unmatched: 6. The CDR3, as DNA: TGCGCCAGCAGCTTACTTAGCGGGGGGGCCGCAGATACGCAGTATTTT. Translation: CASSLLSGGAADTQYF.

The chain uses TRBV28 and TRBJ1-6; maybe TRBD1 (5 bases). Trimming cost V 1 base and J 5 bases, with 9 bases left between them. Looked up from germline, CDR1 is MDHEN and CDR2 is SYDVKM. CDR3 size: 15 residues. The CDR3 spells CASSLYGGDNSPLHF. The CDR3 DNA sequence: TGTGCCAGCAGTTTATACGGGGGAGATAATTCACCCCTCCACTTT.

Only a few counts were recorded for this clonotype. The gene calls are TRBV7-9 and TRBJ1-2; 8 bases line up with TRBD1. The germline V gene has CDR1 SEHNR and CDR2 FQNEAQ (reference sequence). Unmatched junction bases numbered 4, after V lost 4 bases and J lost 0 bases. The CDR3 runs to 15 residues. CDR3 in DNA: TGTGCCAGCAGCTATCGACAGGGGTCTAACTATGGCTACACCTTC. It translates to CASSYRQGSNYGYTF.

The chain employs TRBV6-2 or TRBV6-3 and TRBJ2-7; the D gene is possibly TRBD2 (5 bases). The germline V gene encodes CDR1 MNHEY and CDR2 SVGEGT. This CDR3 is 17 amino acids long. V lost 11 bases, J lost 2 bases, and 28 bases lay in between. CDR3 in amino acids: CAGNTYVGLAPTYEQYF. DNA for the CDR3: TGTGCCGGCAACACGTACGTAGGTCTAGCCCCAACCTACGAGCAGTACTTC.

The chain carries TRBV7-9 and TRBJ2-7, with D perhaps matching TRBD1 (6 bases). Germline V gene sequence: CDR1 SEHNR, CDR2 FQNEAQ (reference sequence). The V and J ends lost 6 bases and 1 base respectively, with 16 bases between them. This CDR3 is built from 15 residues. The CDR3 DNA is TGTGCCAGCAGACCAAGACAGGATTTTTCCTACGAGCAGTACTTC. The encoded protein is CASRPRQDFSYEQYF.

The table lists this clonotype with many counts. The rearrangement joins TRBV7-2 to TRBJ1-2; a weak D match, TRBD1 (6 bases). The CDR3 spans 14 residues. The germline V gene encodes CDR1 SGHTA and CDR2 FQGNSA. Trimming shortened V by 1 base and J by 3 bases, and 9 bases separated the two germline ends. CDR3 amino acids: CASSLEAGDYGYTF. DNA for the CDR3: TGTGCCAGCAGCTTAGAGGCAGGGGACTATGGCTACACCTTC.

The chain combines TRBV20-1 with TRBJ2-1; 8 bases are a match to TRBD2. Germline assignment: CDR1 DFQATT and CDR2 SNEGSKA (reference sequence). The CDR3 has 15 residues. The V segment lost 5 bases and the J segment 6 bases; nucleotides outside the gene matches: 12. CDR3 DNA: TGCAGTGCTCGTAGTGTTAGCGGGGTGCTCAATGAGCAGTTCTTC. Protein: CSARSVSGVLNEQFF.

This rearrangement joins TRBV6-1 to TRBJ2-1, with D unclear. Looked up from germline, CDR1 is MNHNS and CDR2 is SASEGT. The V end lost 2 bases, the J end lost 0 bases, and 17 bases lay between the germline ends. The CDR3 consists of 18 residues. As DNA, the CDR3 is TGTGCCAGCAGTGAACGGACGAGGAACCTTAACTCCTACAATGAGCAGTTCTTC. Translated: CASSERTRNLNSYNEQFF.

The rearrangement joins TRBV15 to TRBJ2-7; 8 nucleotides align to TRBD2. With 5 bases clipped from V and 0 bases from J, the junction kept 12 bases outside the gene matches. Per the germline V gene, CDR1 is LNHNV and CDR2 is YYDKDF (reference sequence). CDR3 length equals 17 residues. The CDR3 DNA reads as TGTGCCACCAGCCGACGAGGACTAGCACTAAGCTCCTACGAGCAGTACTTC. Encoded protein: CATSRRGLALSSYEQYF. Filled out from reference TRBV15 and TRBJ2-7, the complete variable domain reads DAMVIQNPRYQVTQFGKPVTLSCSQTLNHNVMYWYQQKSSQAPKLLFHYYDKDFNNEADTPDNFQSRRPNTSFCFLDIRSPGLGDTAMYLCATSRRGLALSSYEQYFGPGTRLTVT.

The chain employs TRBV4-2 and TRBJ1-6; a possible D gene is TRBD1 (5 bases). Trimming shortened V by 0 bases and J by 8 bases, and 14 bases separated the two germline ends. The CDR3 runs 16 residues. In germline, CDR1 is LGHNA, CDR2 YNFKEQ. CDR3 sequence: CASSQEKAAGHSPLHF. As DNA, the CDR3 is TGTGCCAGCAGCCAAGAGAAGGCGGCAGGGCATTCACCCCTCCACTTT.

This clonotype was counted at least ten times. Here the CDR3 reads CASSLMSGDEKLFF. In DNA, the CDR3 is TGTGCCAGCAGCTTGATGTCGGGGGATGAAAAACTGTTTTTT. This rearrangement joins TRBV11-2 to TRBJ1-4; maybe TRBD1 (5 bases). Trimming removed 3 bases from V and 6 bases from J, with 11 bases in between. The germline CDR1 and CDR2 sequences are SGHAT and FQNNGV. The CDR3 runs to 14 residues.

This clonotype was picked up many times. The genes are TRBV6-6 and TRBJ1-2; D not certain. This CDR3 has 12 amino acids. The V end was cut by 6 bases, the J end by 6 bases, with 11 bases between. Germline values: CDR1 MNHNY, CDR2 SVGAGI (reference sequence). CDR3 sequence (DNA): TGTGCCAGCAGCCCTACTCTCGATGGCTACACCTTC. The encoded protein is CASSPTLDGYTF.

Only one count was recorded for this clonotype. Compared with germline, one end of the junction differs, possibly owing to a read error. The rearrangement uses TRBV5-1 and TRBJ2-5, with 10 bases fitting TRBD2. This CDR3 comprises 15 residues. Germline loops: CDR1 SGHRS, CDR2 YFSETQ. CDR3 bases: TGCGCCAGCAAAGAGCGGGGGGGCAGCCAAGAGAACCAGTACTTC. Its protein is CASKERGGSQENQYF.

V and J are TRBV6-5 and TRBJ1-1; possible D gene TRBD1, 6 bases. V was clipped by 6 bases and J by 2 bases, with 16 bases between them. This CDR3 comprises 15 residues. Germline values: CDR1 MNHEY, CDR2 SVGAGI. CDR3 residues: CASRAGGKKNTEAFF. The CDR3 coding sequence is TGTGCCAGCAGGGCGGGGGGCAAGAAAAACACTGAAGCTTTCTTT.